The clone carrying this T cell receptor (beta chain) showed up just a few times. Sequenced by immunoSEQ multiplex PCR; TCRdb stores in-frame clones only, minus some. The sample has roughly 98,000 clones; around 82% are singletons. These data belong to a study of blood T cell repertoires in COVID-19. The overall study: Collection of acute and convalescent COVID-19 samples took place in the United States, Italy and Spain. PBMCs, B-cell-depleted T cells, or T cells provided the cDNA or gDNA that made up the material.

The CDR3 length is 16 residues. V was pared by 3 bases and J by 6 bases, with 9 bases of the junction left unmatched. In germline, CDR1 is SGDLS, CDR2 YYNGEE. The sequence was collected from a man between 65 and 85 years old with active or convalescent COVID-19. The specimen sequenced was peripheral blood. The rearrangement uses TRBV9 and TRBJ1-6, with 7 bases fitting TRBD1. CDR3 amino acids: CASSAPSGQINSPLHF. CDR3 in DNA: TGTGCCAGCAGCGCTCCCTCGGGACAGATTAATTCACCCCTCCACTTT.